A single T cell receptor (beta chain) is shown here with its context. The antigen is unknown. TCRdb keeps only in-frame clones here, not all; method: immunoSEQ multiplex PCR. The data contain roughly 120,000 clones, just under 95% of them singletons. The CDR3 covers 15 residues. Germline loops: CDR1 MGHRA, CDR2 YSYEKL. The J segment lost 5 bases and the V segment lost 1 base, leaving 6 bases of the junction unmatched. This record belongs to a study of T cell responses to AZD1222 COVID-19 vaccine. The study's findings and limits: Close to half of all spike-specific TCRs reportedly target regions of the variants that are unmutated.

The sequence came from an adult who received the AZD1222 COVID-19 vaccine. The sample consisted of peripheral blood, taken 28 days after the second AZD1222 dose. The V gene is TRBV4-1, the J gene TRBJ2-5; 8 bases align to TRBD2. CDR3 in amino acids: CASSQVGGGLETQYF. CDR3 DNA: TGCGCCAGCAGCCAAGTCGGGGGGGGGTTGGAGACCCAGTACTTC.